The rows below give T cell receptor beta chains drawn from one sample of a study of blood T cell repertoires in COVID-19. Using immunoSEQ multiplex PCR, the repertoire was profiled, and TCRdb retains in-frame clones only, with some absent. The repertoire includes over 150,000 clones, around 90% of them detected once, and roughly 0.54% sits in the top ten. The sample consisted of peripheral blood. The receptors were sampled from a man in his fifties with acute or convalescent COVID-19. Both conserved end residues are part of each CDR3. Fields, in order: V gene, clone size, J gene, D gene, CDR3 length, CDR3 DNA, CDR3 protein. A D gene is named only where the DNA matches it firmly. Rows give clone size only sometimes, using once, few, many, or a class for an expanded clone.

TRBV4-2	once	TRBJ1-5	-	15	TGTGCCAGCAGCCAAGCACTATATAGCAATCAGCCCCAGCATTTT	CASSQALYSNQPQHF
TRBV5-6	-	TRBJ1-1	TRBD1	14	TGTGCCAGCAGCTGGGGACAGGGAAACCCTGAAGCTTTCTTT	CASSWGQGNPEAFF
TRBV15	-	TRBJ2-7	TRBD1	16	TGTGCCACCAGCAGAGCTGTCCGGGACAGGGTCTACGAGCAGTACTTC	CATSRAVRDRVYEQYF
TRBV29-1	once	TRBJ2-1	TRBD2	13	TGCAGCGTGAGGGCTAGCGGGAGCGATGAGCAGTTCTTC	CSVRASGSDEQFF
TRBV5-5	-	TRBJ2-5	TRBD1	14	TGTGCCAGCAGTACTCTAGACAGGGAAGAGACCCAGTACTTC	CASSTLDREETQYF
TRBV5-8	-	TRBJ1-1	-	17	TGTGCCAGCAGCTTGTTGGCGGGGGCGCTTCATCCCACTGAAGCTTTCTTT	CASSLLAGALHPTEAFF
TRBV28	-	TRBJ2-2	-	13	TGTGCCAGCACACAGGGTGGGGCCGGGGAGCTGTTTTTT	CASTQGGAGELFF
TRBV18	-	TRBJ1-3	-	14	TGTGCCAGCTCAACCGGGAGCTCTGGAAACACCATATATTTT	CASSTGSSGNTIYF
TRBV4-1	-	TRBJ2-7	TRBD1	16	TGCGCCAGCAGCCAAGATGCGGGACAGGGTTCCTACGAGCAGTACTTT	CASSQDAGQGSYEQYF
TRBV11-2	-	TRBJ2-1	TRBD2	15	TGTGCCAGCAGTTATCTAGCGGGGGCCCACAATGAGCAGTTCTTC	CASSYLAGAHNEQFF
TRBV24-1	-	TRBJ2-5	TRBD2	17	TGTGCCACCAGTGATTCCCTACTAGCGGGGGGCCAAGAGACCCAGTACTTC	CATSDSLLAGGQETQYF
TRBV2	once	TRBJ2-1	TRBD1	15	TGTGCCAGCAGTACAACAGGGGCCTCCTACAATGAGCAGTTCTTC	CASSTTGASYNEQFF
TRBV19	once	TRBJ1-2	-	15	TGTGCCAGTAGTATATCGGGACAATCTAACTATGGCTACACCTTC	CASSISGQSNYGYTF
TRBV30	-	TRBJ1-3	TRBD1	13	TGTGCCTGGGACAGGGTCTCTGGAAACACCATATATTTT	CAWDRVSGNTIYF
TRBV19	-	TRBJ1-3	TRBD1	17	TGTGCCAGTAGTATATTTCCGACAGGGACAAGTGGAAACACCATATATTTT	CASSIFPTGTSGNTIYF
TRBV6-5	-	TRBJ2-1	TRBD2	15	TGTGCCAGCAGTTATCTTAGCGGGAGGCACGGTGAGCAGTTCTTC	CASSYLSGRHGEQFF